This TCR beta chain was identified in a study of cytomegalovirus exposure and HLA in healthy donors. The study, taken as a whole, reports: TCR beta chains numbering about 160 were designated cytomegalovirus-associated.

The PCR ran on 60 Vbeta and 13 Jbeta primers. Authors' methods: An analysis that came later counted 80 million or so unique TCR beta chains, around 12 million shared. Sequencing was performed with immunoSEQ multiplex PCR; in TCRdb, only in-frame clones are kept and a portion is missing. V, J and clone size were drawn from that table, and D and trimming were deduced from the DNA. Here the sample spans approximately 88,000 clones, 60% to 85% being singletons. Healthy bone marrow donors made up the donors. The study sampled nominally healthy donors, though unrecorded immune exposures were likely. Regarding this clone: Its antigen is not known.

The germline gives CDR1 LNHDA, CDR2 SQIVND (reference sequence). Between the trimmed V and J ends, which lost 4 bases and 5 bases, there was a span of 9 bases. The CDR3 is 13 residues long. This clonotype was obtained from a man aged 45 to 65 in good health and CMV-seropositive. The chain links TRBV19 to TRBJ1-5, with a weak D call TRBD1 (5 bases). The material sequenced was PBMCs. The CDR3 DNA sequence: TGTGCCAGTAGTACCAGGGCAGATCAGCCCCAGCATTTT. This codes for CASSTRADQPQHF.